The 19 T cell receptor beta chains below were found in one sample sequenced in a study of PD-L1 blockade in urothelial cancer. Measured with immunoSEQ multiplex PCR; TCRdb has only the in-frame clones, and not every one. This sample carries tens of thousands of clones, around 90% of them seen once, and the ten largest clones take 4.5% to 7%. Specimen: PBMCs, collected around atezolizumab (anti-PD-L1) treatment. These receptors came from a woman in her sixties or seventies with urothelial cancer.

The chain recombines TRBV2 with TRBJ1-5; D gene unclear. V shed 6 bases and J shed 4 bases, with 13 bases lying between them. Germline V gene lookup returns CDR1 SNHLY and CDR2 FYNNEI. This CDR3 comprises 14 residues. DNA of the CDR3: TGTGCCAGCAGGCTGAGGGCCGGGAATCAGCCCCAGCATTTT. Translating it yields CASRLRAGNQPQHF.

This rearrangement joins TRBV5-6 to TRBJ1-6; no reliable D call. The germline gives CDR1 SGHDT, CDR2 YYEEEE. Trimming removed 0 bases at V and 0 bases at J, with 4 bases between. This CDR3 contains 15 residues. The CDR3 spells CASSLESSYNSPLHF. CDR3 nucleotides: TGTGCCAGCAGCTTGGAGAGCTCCTATAATTCACCCCTCCACTTT.

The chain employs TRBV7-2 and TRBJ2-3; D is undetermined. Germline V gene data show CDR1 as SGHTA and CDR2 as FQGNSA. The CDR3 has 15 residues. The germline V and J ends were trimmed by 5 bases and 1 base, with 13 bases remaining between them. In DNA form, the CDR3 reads TGTGCCAGCAGCCCGGAGTACCTGCGCACAGATACGCAGTATTTT. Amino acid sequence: CASSPEYLRTDTQYF.

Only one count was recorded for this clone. The CDR3 reads CASSLGQGDAEAFF. CDR3 DNA: TGCGCCAGCAGCTTAGGACAGGGCGACGCTGAAGCTTTCTTT. This chain links TRBV5-1 with TRBJ1-1; the match to TRBD1 covers 8 bases. The CDR3 runs to 14 residues. J lost 6 bases, V lost 2 bases, and 6 bases had no gene match. Germline V lookup: CDR1 SGHRS, CDR2 YFSETQ.

The chain's CDR3 is CASSLGHLSNQPQHF. Here the CDR3 DNA reads TGTGCCAGCAGCTTAGGGCACCTTAGCAATCAGCCCCAGCATTTT. The gene calls are TRBV7-2 and TRBJ1-5, with D unresolved. V shed 1 base and J shed 0 bases, with 7 bases lying between them. The CDR3 consists of 15 residues. Per germline, CDR1 SGHTA and CDR2 FQGNSA.

The CDR3 region has the DNA TGCGCCAGCAGCTTCTCAGGGAATGTCGATGAGCAGTTCTTC. Translating gives CASSFSGNVDEQFF. The chain carries TRBV5-1 and TRBJ2-1, with TRBD1 as a possible D gene (5 bases). Per the germline V gene, CDR1 is SGHRS and CDR2 is YFSETQ. Trimming removed 2 bases from V and 8 bases from J, with 14 bases in between. The CDR3 is made up of 14 amino acids.

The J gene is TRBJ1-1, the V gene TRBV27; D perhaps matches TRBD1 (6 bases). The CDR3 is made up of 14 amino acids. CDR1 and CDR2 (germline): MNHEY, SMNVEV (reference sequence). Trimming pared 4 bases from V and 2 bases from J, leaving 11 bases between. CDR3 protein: CASSSQTGNTEAFF. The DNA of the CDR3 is TGTGCCAGCAGTTCCCAGACAGGTAACACTGAAGCTTTCTTT.

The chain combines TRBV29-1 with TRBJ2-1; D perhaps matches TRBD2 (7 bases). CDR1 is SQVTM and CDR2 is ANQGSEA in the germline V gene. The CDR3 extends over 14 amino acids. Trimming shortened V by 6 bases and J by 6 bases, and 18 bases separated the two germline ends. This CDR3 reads CSVGRGDGVNEQFF. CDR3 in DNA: TGCAGCGTGGGGAGGGGGGACGGGGTCAATGAGCAGTTCTTC.

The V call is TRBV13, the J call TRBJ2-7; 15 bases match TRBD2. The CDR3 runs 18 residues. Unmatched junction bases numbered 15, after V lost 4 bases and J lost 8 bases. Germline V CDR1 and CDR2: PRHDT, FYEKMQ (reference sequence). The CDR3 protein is CASSSGLAGGILGVKQYF. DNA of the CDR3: TGTGCCAGCAGCTCGGGACTAGCGGGAGGTATCTTAGGCGTGAAGCAGTACTTC.

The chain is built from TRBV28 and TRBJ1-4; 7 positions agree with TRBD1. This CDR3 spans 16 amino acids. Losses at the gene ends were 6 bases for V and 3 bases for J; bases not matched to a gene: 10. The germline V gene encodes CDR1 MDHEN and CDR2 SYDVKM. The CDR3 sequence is CASSRYRGRANEKLFF. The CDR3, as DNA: TGTGCCAGCAGCCGATACAGGGGTCGGGCTAATGAAAAACTGTTTTTT. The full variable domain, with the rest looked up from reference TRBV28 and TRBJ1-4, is DVKVTQSSRYLVKRTGEKVFLECVQDMDHENMFWYRQDPGLGLRLIYFSYDVKMKEKGDIPEGYSVSREKKERFSLILESASTNQTSMYLCASSRYRGRANEKLFFGSGTQLSVL.

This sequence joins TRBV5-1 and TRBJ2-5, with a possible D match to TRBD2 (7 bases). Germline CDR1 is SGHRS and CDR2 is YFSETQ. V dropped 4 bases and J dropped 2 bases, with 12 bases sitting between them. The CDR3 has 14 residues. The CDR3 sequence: CASSRGGVQETQYF. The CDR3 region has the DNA TGCGCCAGCAGCAGGGGGGGGGTACAAGAGACCCAGTACTTC.

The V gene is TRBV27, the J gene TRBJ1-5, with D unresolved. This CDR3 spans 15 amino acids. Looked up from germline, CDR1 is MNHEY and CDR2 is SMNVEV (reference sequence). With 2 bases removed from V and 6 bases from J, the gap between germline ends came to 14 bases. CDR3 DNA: TGTGCCAGCAGTTTAAGGACGGGAGTCCGTCAGCCCCAGCATTTT. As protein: CASSLRTGVRQPQHF.

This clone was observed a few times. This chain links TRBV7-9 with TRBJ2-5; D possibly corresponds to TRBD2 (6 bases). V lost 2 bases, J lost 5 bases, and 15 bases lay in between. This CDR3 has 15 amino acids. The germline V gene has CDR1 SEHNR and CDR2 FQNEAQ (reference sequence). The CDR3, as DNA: TGTGCCAGCAGCTTACAATCTGGGGACTGGGAGACCCAGTACTTC. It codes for CASSLQSGDWETQYF. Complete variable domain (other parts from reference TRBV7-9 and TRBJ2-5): DTGVSQNPRHKITKRGQNVTFRCDPISEHNRLYWYRQTLGQGPEFLTYFQNEAQLEKSRLLSDRFSAERPKGSFSTLEIQRTEQGDSAMYLCASSLQSGDWETQYFGPGTRLLVL.

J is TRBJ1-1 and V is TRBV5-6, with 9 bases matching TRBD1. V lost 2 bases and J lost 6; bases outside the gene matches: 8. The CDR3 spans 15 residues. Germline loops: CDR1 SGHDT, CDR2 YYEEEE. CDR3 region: CASSFYRGRKSEAFF. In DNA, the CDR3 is TGTGCCAGCAGCTTTTACAGGGGGCGAAAGTCTGAAGCTTTCTTT.

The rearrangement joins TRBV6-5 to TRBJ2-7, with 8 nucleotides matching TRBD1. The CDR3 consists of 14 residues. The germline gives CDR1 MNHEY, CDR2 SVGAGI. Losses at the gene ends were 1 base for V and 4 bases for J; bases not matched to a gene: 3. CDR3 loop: CASSYWQGAYEQYF. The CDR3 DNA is TGTGCCAGCAGTTACTGGCAGGGGGCGTACGAGCAGTACTTC.

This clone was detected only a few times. DNA for the CDR3: TGTGCCAGCAGTTACATGGGACAGGGGAATGGCTACACCTTC. Protein sequence: CASSYMGQGNGYTF. This chain uses TRBV6-6 with TRBJ1-2; TRBD1 agrees at 10 bases. The trim removed 2 bases at V and 6 bases at J, leaving 3 bases unmatched. Germline V CDR1 and CDR2: MNHNY, SVGAGI (reference sequence). The CDR3 covers 14 residues.

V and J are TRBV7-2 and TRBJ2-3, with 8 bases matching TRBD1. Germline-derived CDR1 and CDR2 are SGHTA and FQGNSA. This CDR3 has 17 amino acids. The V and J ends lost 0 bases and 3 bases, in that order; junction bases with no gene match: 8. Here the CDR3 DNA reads TGTGCCAGCAGCTTAGCTTCGACAGGGGAAGTAACAGATACGCAGTATTTT. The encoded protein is CASSLASTGEVTDTQYF.

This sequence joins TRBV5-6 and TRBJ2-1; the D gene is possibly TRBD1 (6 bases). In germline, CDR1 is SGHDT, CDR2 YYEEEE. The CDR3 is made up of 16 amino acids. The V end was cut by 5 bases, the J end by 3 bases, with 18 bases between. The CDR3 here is CASRPQGSLNYNEQFF. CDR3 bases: TGTGCCAGCAGACCGCAGGGGTCCCTAAACTACAATGAGCAGTTCTTC.

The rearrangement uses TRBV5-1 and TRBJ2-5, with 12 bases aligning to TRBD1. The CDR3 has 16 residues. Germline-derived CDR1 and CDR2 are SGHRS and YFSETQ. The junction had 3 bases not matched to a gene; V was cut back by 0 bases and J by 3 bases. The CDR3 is CASSLDGTGGKETQYF. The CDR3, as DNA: TGCGCCAGCAGCTTGGACGGGACAGGGGGCAAAGAGACCCAGTACTTC. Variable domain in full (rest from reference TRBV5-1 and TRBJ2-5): KAGVTQTPRYLIKTRGQQVTLSCSPISGHRSVSWYQQTPGQGLQFLFEYFSETQRNKGNFPGRFSGRQFSNSRSEMNVSTLELGDSALYLCASSLDGTGGKETQYFGPGTRLLVL.